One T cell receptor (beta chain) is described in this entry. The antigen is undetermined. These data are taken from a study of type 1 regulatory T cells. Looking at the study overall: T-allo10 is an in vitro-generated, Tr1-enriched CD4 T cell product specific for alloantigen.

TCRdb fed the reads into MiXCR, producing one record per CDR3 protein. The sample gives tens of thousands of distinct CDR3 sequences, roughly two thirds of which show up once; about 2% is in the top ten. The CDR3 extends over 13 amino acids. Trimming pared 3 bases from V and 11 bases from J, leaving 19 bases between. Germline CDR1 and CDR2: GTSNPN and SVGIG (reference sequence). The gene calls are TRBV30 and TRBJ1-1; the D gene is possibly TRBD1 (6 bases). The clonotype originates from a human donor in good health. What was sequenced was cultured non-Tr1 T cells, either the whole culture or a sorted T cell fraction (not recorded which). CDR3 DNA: TGTGCCTGGAGAGACAGGAAACGAACAGGGGCTTTCTTT. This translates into CAWRDRKRTGAFF. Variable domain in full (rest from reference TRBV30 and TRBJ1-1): SQTIHQWPATLVQPVGSPLSLECTVEGTSNPNLYWYRQAAGRGLQLLFYSVGIGQISSEVPQNLSASRPQDRQFILSSKKLLLSDSGFYLCAWRDRKRTGAFFGQGTRLTVV.